Listed below are T cell receptor beta chains from one sample, sequenced in a study of T-cell reconstitution after alpha-beta-depleted transplantation in children. Using its own MiXCR run on the PCR reads, TCRdb lists one record per CDR3 protein. The repertoire holds hundreds of thousands of distinct CDR3 sequences, with about 10% as singletons. The sample consisted of PBMCs from the stem cell graft donor, taken from the stem cell graft. The origin of the receptors is a human donor who donated a stem cell graft to a child with SCID. Both conserved end residues are trimmed from each CDR3. The D gene is left open where the match is weak.

D: TRBD1
V: TRBV2
J: TRBJ1-2
CDR3: ASSRTGTPFNYGYT

D: TRBD1
V: TRBV9
J: TRBJ1-2
CDR3: ASSAPTKGAGKYYGYT

D: NA
V: TRBV10-3
J: TRBJ2-1
CDR3: AISESTRIGGEQF

D: TRBD2
V: TRBV11-2
J: TRBJ2-1
CDR3: ASSLGTSGGTYNEQF

D: TRBD1
V: TRBV20-1
J: TRBJ1-2
CDR3: SANLDRDLAGYT

D: NA
V: TRBV19
J: TRBJ2-3
CDR3: ASSIVGGRPD

D: NA
V: TRBV12-3/TRBV12-4
J: TRBJ1-2
CDR3: ASSPEAGVYGYT

D: TRBD1
V: TRBV25-1
J: TRBJ1-3
CDR3: ASGPGTAGNTIY

D: NA
V: TRBV5-1
J: TRBJ2-7
CDR3: ASSLNREYEQY

D: TRBD1
V: TRBV3-1
J: TRBJ2-7
CDR3: ASSQDYRGYEQY

D: NA
V: TRBV6-5
J: TRBJ1-5
CDR3: ASSYGRSPLAQH

D: NA
V: TRBV10-3
J: TRBJ1-3
CDR3: ATESSFSGNTIY

D: NA
V: TRBV2
J: TRBJ2-2
CDR3: ASSTLGPGELF

D: TRBD2
V: TRBV9
J: TRBJ2-3
CDR3: ASSVVTSGGTTDTQY

D: NA
V: TRBV20-1
J: TRBJ2-3
CDR3: SARRDGGTDTQY

D: NA
V: TRBV12-3/TRBV12-4
J: TRBJ2-1
CDR3: ASGYDIQKEQF

D: NA
V: TRBV5-1
J: TRBJ1-3
CDR3: ASSLERAEGNTIY

D: TRBD1
V: TRBV3-1
J: TRBJ2-7
CDR3: ASSQDGEAGGHEQY

D: NA
V: TRBV9
J: TRBJ1-4
CDR3: ASSELAAEGKLF

D: NA
V: TRBV5-1
J: TRBJ2-3
CDR3: ASSLADKRGTDTQY

D: NA
V: TRBV6-5
J: TRBJ2-6
CDR3: AAGLGASGANVLT